This T cell receptor (beta chain) was identified during a study of shared clonotypes between healthy human individuals. Study-level points and caveats: Apart from blood, nothing was sampled; tissue repertoires likely differ. With a few donors compared, 4.5% to 6.5% of naive CD4 clonotypes were shared.

Naive CD8 isolation took CD45RO-negative cells positively selected for CCR7 and excluded terminally differentiated effector memory CD45RA+ cells. Sequencing was performed with immunoSEQ multiplex PCR; in TCRdb, only in-frame clones are kept and a portion is missing. This table holds a few million clones, over 85% found once. About this clone itself: The antigen is unknown.

CDR3 size: 17 residues. From germline, CDR1 is MNHEY and CDR2 SMNVEV (reference sequence). The germline V and J ends were trimmed by 10 bases and 2 bases, with 25 bases remaining between them. The rearrangement joins TRBV27 to TRBJ2-3, with D maybe TRBD1 (6 bases). Sequences were obtained from naive CD8+ T cells from PBMCs. The source of this sequence is a man between 18 and 35 years old in good health. Some clones in this sample may be carry-over from other donors' samples. CDR3 residues: CATFPGAWIGHTDTQYF. The DNA for the CDR3 is TGTGCCACCTTCCCAGGGGCGTGGATAGGCCACACAGATACGCAGTATTTT.